This is a list of T cell receptor beta chains from one sample in a study of a mutant IDH1 vaccine in newly diagnosed glioma. No antigens are known for them. Data came from immunoSEQ multiplex PCR; TCRdb stores just in-frame clones and leaves some out. The sample lists about 51,000 clones, approximately 78% seen once, with around 2% in the top ten. Sample: PBMCs, taken from a glioma patient whose treatment included an IDH1 peptide vaccine. Source of these receptors: a woman between 40 and 50 years old with glioma. The CDR3 runs from the conserved cysteine through the conserved F or W. D genes are given only for firm matches. The size of a clone is reported for some rows only, either as once, few or many, or as a class for expanded clones.

>TRBJ1-2|-|-|TRBV9
CASSARTDGYTF
TGTGCCAGCAGCGCCAGGACGGATGGCTACACCTTC
>TRBJ2-3|-|TRBD1|TRBV10-2
CASSSTGSTDTQYF
TGCGCCAGCAGTTCGACAGGGAGCACAGATACGCAGTATTTT
>TRBJ1-5|-|-|TRBV19
CASSGVRQPQHF
TGTGCCAGTAGTGGAGTACGTCAGCCCCAGCATTTT
>TRBJ2-3|-|TRBD2|TRBV29-1
CSVPASGVFSDTQYF
TGCAGCGTTCCCGCTAGCGGGGTGTTCTCGGATACGCAGTATTTT
>TRBJ1-2|-|TRBD1|TRBV6-1
CASSGVGGLQKGGYTF
TGTGCCAGCAGTGGCGTAGGGGGCCTCCAGAAAGGTGGCTACACCTTC
>TRBJ2-3|-|TRBD2|TRBV29-1
CSVQLSGLAGPEADTQYF
TGCAGCGTCCAACTTTCGGGACTAGCGGGACCAGAGGCAGATACGCAGTATTTT
>TRBJ2-7|-|TRBD2|TRBV15
CATSPGGGALWGQYF
TGTGCCACCAGCCCTGGCGGGGGAGCCTTGTGGGGGCAGTACTTC
>TRBJ1-6|-|-|TRBV2
CASSEALQGRGSYNSPLHF
TGTGCCAGCAGTGAAGCGCTTCAGGGCCGTGGCTCCTATAATTCACCCCTCCACTTT
>TRBJ1-6|-|-|TRBV30
CAWRVLGENSPLHF
TGTGCCTGGCGTGTGTTGGGGGAGAATTCACCCCTCCACTTT
>TRBJ1-6|-|-|TRBV2
CATRQNRDSPLHF
TGTGCCACCCGACAGAATAGGGATTCACCCCTCCACTTT
>TRBJ1-3|-|-|TRBV2
CATQSIAGNTIYF
TGTGCCACCCAGTCGATTGCTGGAAACACCATATATTTT
>TRBJ1-2|-|-|TRBV6-4
CASSDSGSGGYTF
TGTGCCAGCAGTGACTCGGGGAGTGGTGGCTACACCTTC
>TRBJ1-6|-|-|TRBV9
CASSVGPGDSPLHF
TGTGCCAGCAGCGTAGGGCCCGGGGATTCACCCCTCCACTTT
>TRBJ1-2|-|-|TRBV9
CASSVEGVGYTF
TGTGCCAGCAGCGTAGAAGGGGTCGGCTACACCTTC
>TRBJ2-7|-|-|TRBV19
CASSIPRGPNYEQYF
TGTGCCAGTAGTATTCCTCGGGGGCCGAACTACGAGCAGTACTTC
>TRBJ1-1|-|TRBD1|TRBV7-2
CASSTTYRGGDTEAFF
TGTGCCAGCAGCACAACATACAGGGGAGGGGACACTGAAGCTTTCTTT
>TRBJ2-2|-|TRBD2|TRBV9
CASSVGTSGYTGELFF
TGTGCCAGCAGCGTAGGAACTAGCGGATACACCGGGGAGCTGTTTTTT
>TRBJ1-1|-|-|TRBV2
CASSGEGFTEAFF
TGTGCCAGCAGCGGAGAGGGGTTCACTGAAGCTTTCTTT
>TRBJ2-7|-|TRBD2|TRBV7-2
CASSTWTSGMYEQYF
TGTGCCAGCAGCACGTGGACTAGCGGGATGTACGAGCAGTACTTC
>TRBJ2-7|-|TRBD1|TRBV9
CASSPRTGGPYEQYF
TGTGCCAGCAGCCCTCGGACAGGGGGTCCCTACGAGCAGTACTTC
>TRBJ1-2|once|-|TRBV5-5
CASSLSRQLWGYTF
TGTGCCAGCAGCTTGTCCCGACAGCTATGGGGCTACACCTTC
>TRBJ1-4|-|-|TRBV19
CASSFPSREKLFF
TGTGCCAGTAGTTTCCCCTCGCGGGAAAAACTGTTTTTT
>TRBJ2-7|-|-|TRBV18
CASSPTSTEQYF
TGTGCCAGCTCACCGACCTCTACCGAGCAGTACTTC
>TRBJ1-1|-|-|TRBV2
CAKSPNTEAFF
TGTGCCAAAAGCCCGAACACTGAAGCTTTCTTT
>TRBJ1-5|few|-|TRBV2
CASRELGRRNQPQHF
TGTGCCAGCAGAGAACTTGGAAGACGCAATCAGCCCCAGCATTTT
>TRBJ2-1|-|-|TRBV13
CASSLNRGLDEQFF
TGTGCCAGCAGCCTAAACAGGGGACTAGATGAGCAGTTCTTC
>TRBJ1-6|-|-|TRBV9
CASNMDSNSPLHF
TGTGCCAGCAACATGGACAGTAATTCACCCCTCCACTTT
>TRBJ1-6|-|-|TRBV5-4
CASSANQGLNSPLHF
TGTGCCAGCAGCGCGAATCAGGGCCTAAATTCACCCCTCCACTTT
>TRBJ1-4|-|-|TRBV13
CASSLSEKLFF
TGTGCCAGCAGCTTAAGCGAAAAACTGTTTTTT
>TRBJ2-3|-|-|TRBV7-2
CASSLDPGHTQYF
TGTGCCAGCAGCTTAGACCCCGGGCATACGCAGTATTTT
>TRBJ1-1|-|TRBD1|TRBV10-3
CAISESRTGPNTEAFF
TGTGCCATCAGTGAGTCCCGGACAGGACCGAACACTGAAGCTTTCTTT
>TRBJ1-6|-|-|TRBV30
CAWRAGSPSLNSPLHF
TGTGCCTGGCGGGCGGGCAGTCCCTCCCTGAATTCACCCCTCCACTTT
>TRBJ1-3|-|-|TRBV10-3
CAISAQTGSSGNTIYF
TGTGCCATCAGTGCCCAGACGGGTAGCTCTGGAAACACCATATATTTT
>TRBJ1-1|-|TRBD1|TRBV19
CASSIDTGDRIDTEAFF
TGTGCCAGTAGTATAGATACCGGGGACAGGATAGACACTGAAGCTTTCTTT
>TRBJ2-5|-|-|TRBV6-5
CASSYSFTQQETQYF
TGTGCCAGCAGTTACTCATTCACACAGCAAGAGACCCAGTACTTC
>TRBJ1-6|few|-|TRBV10-1
CASSARDGLNSPLHF
TGCGCCAGCAGTGCCCGGGACGGATTGAATTCACCCCTCCACTTT
>TRBJ2-3|-|-|TRBV25-1
CASRGLRGRYTDTQYF
TGTGCCAGCAGGGGTCTGCGGGGGCGATACACAGATACGCAGTATTTT
>TRBJ2-3|few|-|TRBV9
CASSVGDTQYF
TGTGCCAGCAGCGTAGGAGATACGCAGTATTTT
>TRBJ1-1|-|-|TRBV21-1
CASSPAGENTEAFF
TGTGCCAGCAGCCCCGCGGGCGAGAACACTGAAGCTTTCTTT
>TRBJ2-7|once|-|TRBV7-6
CASSNGGEQYF
TGTGCCAGCAGCAATGGCGGGGAGCAGTACTTC
>TRBJ1-1|few|-|TRBV4-3
CASSRTVNTEAFF
TGCGCCAGCAGCCGGACAGTGAACACTGAAGCTTTCTTT
>TRBJ1-2|-|-|TRBV30
CAWSVSGNYGYTF
TGTGCCTGGAGTGTATCAGGGAACTATGGCTACACCTTC
>TRBJ2-1|once|-|TRBV4-3
CASSQASENEQFF
TGCGCCAGCAGCCAAGCGTCGGAAAATGAGCAGTTCTTC
>TRBJ2-1|-|-|TRBV4-1
CASSQVSGYEQFF
TGCGCCAGCAGCCAAGTATCAGGCTATGAGCAGTTCTTC
>TRBJ1-1|-|-|TRBV5-5
CASTLGRAGNTEAFF
TGTGCCAGCACTTTGGGGCGAGCCGGGAACACTGAAGCTTTCTTT
>TRBJ2-3|once|TRBD2|TRBV7-8
CASSQRPGTRESDTQYF
TGTGCCAGCAGCCAACGTCCCGGGACTAGGGAATCAGATACGCAGTATTTT
>TRBJ1-2|-|-|TRBV19
CASSIEANYGYTF
TGTGCCAGTAGTATAGAAGCTAACTATGGCTACACCTTC
>TRBJ2-3|-|-|TRBV9
CASSVEGISTDTQYF
TGTGCCAGCAGCGTAGAGGGGATTAGCACAGATACGCAGTATTTT
>TRBJ1-1|-|TRBD1|TRBV30
CAWSIPGQGGTEAFF
TGTGCCTGGAGTATCCCGGGACAGGGAGGCACTGAAGCTTTCTTT
>TRBJ1-5|-|-|TRBV15
CATSMGERTVSNQPQHF
TGTGCCACCAGCATGGGGGAGCGGACAGTTAGCAATCAGCCCCAGCATTTT
>TRBJ1-4|-|-|TRBV27
CASSLRGATNEKLFF
TGTGCCAGCAGCTTAAGGGGGGCAACTAATGAAAAACTGTTTTTT
>TRBJ1-1|few|-|TRBV6-1
CAISFMSTEAFF
TGTGCCATCTCTTTCATGAGCACTGAAGCTTTCTTT